This T cell receptor beta chain was sequenced during a study of blood T cell repertoires in COVID-19. Study-level information: Researchers got acute and convalescent COVID-19 samples from the United States, Italy and Spain. Sample material is recorded as cDNA or gDNA derived from T cells, B-cell-depleted T cells, or PBMCs.

In the study's own analysis: Estimates of nucleated cell counts were drawn from the amplification of reference gene primers. The assay was immunoSEQ multiplex PCR, and TCRdb's table has in-frame clones only and misses some. D and trimming come from the DNA, and the V and J calls and clone size come from that table. Altogether 150,000 to 200,000 clones are present, 74% being singletons, with the ten largest covering under 3.5%. This sequence was found in a woman of 80 years or more with acute or convalescent COVID-19. Sequenced input: peripheral blood.

The chain's CDR3 is CASSSTSGGSSYNSPLHF. Written as DNA, the CDR3 is TGTGCCAGCAGTTCCACCTCGGGGGGAAGTTCCTATAATTCACCCCTCCACTTT. This chain joins TRBV27 and TRBJ1-6, with D tentatively TRBD1 (5 bases). Germline V gives CDR1 MNHEY, CDR2 SMNVEV (reference sequence). The CDR3 has 18 amino acids. With 4 bases removed from V and 1 base from J, the gap between germline ends came to 17 bases.